This T cell receptor (beta chain) was documented in a study of T cells expressing NK-cell markers. Background on the study: All TCR beta repertoires analysed originated from sorted CD3+CD56+NKG2C+, CD3+CD56+NKG2C- and CD3+CD56-NKG2C+ T cells. General observations from the study: Each of over 5 donors carried dominant NKG2C+ clonotypes accounting for about 1.0-7.5% of CD8+ T cells. The leading position in the CD3+CD56-NKG2C+ fraction of several donors also went to these clonotypes.

Scientists made TCR beta cDNA using 5'RACE template switching with UMIs. TCRdb re-called the 5' RACE reads; every CDR3 protein appears as one record, without DNA. This sample's clone table lists 400,000 to 550,000 distinct CDR3 sequences. The CDR3 has 13 residues. Germline CDR1 reads DFQATT; CDR2 reads SNEGSKA (reference sequence). Details on this clonotype: Its antigen is still unknown.

The sequence was collected from a woman aged 18 to 75 in good health. The specimen sequenced was blood T cells: a sorted CD56 or NKG2C T cell subset, CD4+ or CD8+ T cells, or bulk PBMC T cells (not recorded which). V and J are TRBV20-1 and TRBJ1-3; checking the TCRdb D call of TRBD1 is not possible without DNA. This CDR3 is CSASGGSGNTIYF.